This T cell receptor (beta chain) was sequenced for a study of blood T cell repertoires in COVID-19. Original processing methods: How many nucleated cells were present was estimated from reference gene primer amplification. Sequencing used immunoSEQ multiplex PCR; TCRdb keeps in-frame clones, though not all of them. V, J and clone size were drawn from that table, and D and trimming were deduced from the DNA. The sample shows 130,000 or so clones, less than 90% of them seen only once. The specimen sequenced was peripheral blood. The origin of this receptor is a man aged 55 to 70 with acute or convalescent COVID-19.

CDR3 sequence reads: CASSFLGRRTGELFF. CDR3 DNA: TGTGCCAGCAGTTTTCTTGGGCGAAGAACCGGGGAGCTGTTTTTT. The chain carries TRBV27 and TRBJ2-2, with no clear D. Trimming removed 3 bases at V and 5 bases at J, with 13 bases between. The CDR3 covers 15 residues. Germline V gives CDR1 MNHEY, CDR2 SMNVEV (reference sequence).